This T cell receptor beta chain was found in a study of cytomegalovirus exposure and HLA in healthy donors. Findings and limits, study-wide: Reportedly, cytomegalovirus status was diagnosed with high sensitivity and specificity.

CDR1 and CDR2 from the germline V gene are KGHSH and LQKENI. Between the trimmed V and J ends, which lost 5 bases and 2 bases, there was a span of 12 bases. This CDR3 contains 15 residues. On this clone: Its antigen is currently unknown.

Both 60 Vbeta primers and 13 Jbeta primers went into the PCR. The assay was immunoSEQ multiplex PCR, and TCRdb's table has in-frame clones only and misses some. Of around 140,000 clones listed, approximately 82% are singletons. This sequence joins TRBV18 and TRBJ1-4; tentatively, D is TRBD1 (5 bases). Sequenced material: PBMCs. The TCR originated in a woman aged 60 to 75 in good health and CMV-seropositive. CDR3 residues: CASSSQGGTNEKLFF. As DNA, the CDR3 is TGTGCCAGCTCATCCCAGGGAGGCACTAATGAAAAACTGTTTTTT.